The next 22 T cell receptor beta chains were all read from a single sample in a study of molecular identifiers for immune sequencing clone quantification listed by TCRdb under 2018. Library method: PCR. The sequencer listed for this sample is Illumina HiSeq 4000. In TCRdb, the public reads were trimmed at Q25 with fastp and aligned with MiXCR, with productive beta chains retained. Each CDR3 protein gets just one entry, which takes the most common genes and DNA from the rows behind it. The sample profile shows about 640,000 distinct CDR3 sequences; 15% to 20% of them were found once. The leading ten clones occupy roughly 0.85% of the sample. The material sequenced was naive CD8+ T cells from blood, with Jurkat cell RNA spiked in. The intended sense of this specimen's cell subset or site label: FACS-sorted CD8+CD4-CCR7+CD45RA+ naive T cells. The receptors here all came from a human donor in good health. Some libraries in this study had Jurkat cell RNA spiked in.

This clonotype was seen ten or more times. This chain joins TRBV6-1 and TRBJ1-3; D gene ambiguous. Trimming took 1 base from V and 8 from J, leaving 6 bases between them. Germline V gives CDR1 MNHNS, CDR2 SASEGT. The length of the CDR3 is 12 residues. DNA for the CDR3: TGTGCCAGCAGTGAAGGGACCCACACCATATATTTT. This gives the protein CASSEGTHTIYF.

Many counts were recorded for this clonotype. The chain has TRBV2 and TRBJ2-2; a possible D gene is TRBD2 (5 bases). This CDR3 region has 15 residues. V lost 4 bases to trimming and J lost 1 base, with 10 bases between them. Per the germline V gene, CDR1 is SNHLY and CDR2 is FYNNEI. CDR3 DNA sequence: TGTGCCAGCAGTGTTTGGGAGAAGAACACCGGGGAGCTGTTTTTT. Protein sequence: CASSVWEKNTGELFF.

The J gene is TRBJ2-7, the V gene TRBV5-1, with 8 bases lining up with TRBD1. CDR3 length: 14 residues. Trimming removed 5 bases from V and 2 bases from J; junction bases left unmatched: 6. Germline values: CDR1 SGHRS, CDR2 YFSETQ. The DNA of the CDR3 is TGCGCCAGCAGATCTTGGACAGGGACCTACGAGCAGTACTTC. Translation: CASRSWTGTYEQYF.

The sample holds many counts of this clonotype. The chain combines TRBV20-1 with TRBJ1-6; 10 bases agree with TRBD1. This CDR3 is built from 15 residues. V lost 2 bases to trimming and J lost 9 bases; unmatched junction nucleotides: 7. Germline CDR1 is DFQATT and CDR2 is SNEGSKA (reference sequence). In nucleotides, the CDR3 is TGCAGTGCTAGACAGACAGGGGGCGGATCTTCACCCCTCCACTTT. Translation gives CSARQTGGGSSPLHF.

V usage is TRBV7-2 and J usage is TRBJ2-7; possibly TRBD1 for D (6 bases). Germline CDR1 is SGHTA and CDR2 is FQGNSA. CDR3 length equals 14 residues. The germline V and J ends were trimmed by 4 bases and 4 bases, with 14 bases remaining between them. In nucleotides, the CDR3 is TGTGCCAGCAGCTATTATGGGGGCATGTACGAGCAGTACTTC. This encodes CASSYYGGMYEQYF. Together with reference TRBV7-2 and TRBJ2-7, the CDR3 gives the full variable domain: GAGVSQSPSNKVTEKGKDVELRCDPISGHTALYWYRQSLGQGLEFLIYFQGNSAPDKSGLPSDRFSAERTGGSVSTLTIQRTQQEDSAVYLCASSYYGGMYEQYFGPGTRLTVT.

In regard to this clonotype: This may come from a read error, since a much larger clone is one base off. The CDR3 DNA reads TGTGCCAGCAGTACTTCCGGGCCTAAGGACACTCAGTACTTC. This gives the protein CASSTSGPKDTQYF. The chain carries TRBV6-5 and TRBJ2-4, with a tentative D call TRBD1 (5 bases). This CDR3 has 14 amino acids. Germline loops: CDR1 MNHEY, CDR2 SVGAGI. Trimming took 5 bases from V and 12 from J, leaving 20 bases between them.

This chain links TRBV27 with TRBJ1-2; tentative D call: TRBD1 (5 bases). The CDR3 runs 15 residues. In germline, CDR1 is MNHEY, CDR2 SMNVEV (reference sequence). The germline V and J ends were trimmed by 0 bases and 2 bases, with 10 bases remaining between them. CDR3 residues: CASSLSSGHNYGYTF. The CDR3 DNA sequence: TGTGCCAGCAGTTTATCTTCAGGGCACAACTATGGCTACACCTTC.

The chain joins TRBV7-9 to TRBJ2-1; 9 positions match TRBD2. The CDR3 extends over 15 amino acids. The V gene end was trimmed by 7 bases and the J gene end by 4 bases; junction bases not matched to a gene: 8. Germline CDR1 SEHNR, CDR2 FQNEAQ (reference sequence). CDR3 bases: TGTGCCAGCATCTCGCGGGAGGGCCGGTACAATGAGCAGTTCTTC. Amino acids: CASISREGRYNEQFF. Based on the CDR3 plus reference TRBV7-9 and TRBJ2-1, the full variable domain is DTGVSQNPRHKITKRGQNVTFRCDPISEHNRLYWYRQTLGQGPEFLTYFQNEAQLEKSRLLSDRFSAERPKGSFSTLEIQRTEQGDSAMYLCASISREGRYNEQFFGPGTRLTVL.

This clonotype was recorded at least ten times. The rearrangement uses TRBV27 and TRBJ2-7; TRBD1 might be the D (6 bases). The CDR3 runs to 12 residues. With 6 bases removed from V and 2 bases from J, the gap between germline ends came to 8 bases. Germline CDR1 reads MNHEY; CDR2 reads SMNVEV (reference sequence). CDR3 in DNA: TGTGCCAGCAGGGACAGTACCTACGAGCAGTACTTC. This sequence encodes CASRDSTYEQYF.

Notes on this clonotype: This may be a read error: a much more frequent sequence differs by one nucleotide. The chain carries TRBV29-1 and TRBJ2-2; 11 nucleotides align to TRBD2. CDR3 length equals 16 residues. The V segment lost 3 bases and the J segment 6 bases; nucleotides outside the gene matches: 9. The germline V gene encodes CDR1 SQVTM and CDR2 ANQGSEA. Written as DNA, the CDR3 is TGCAGCGTTGATGGTCTAGCGGGAGGCGGCGCCGGGGAGCTGTTTTTT. Its protein product is CSVDGLAGGGAGELFF.

The V and J genes are TRBV18 and TRBJ2-7; D ambiguous. V lost 0 bases and J lost 6, with 9 bases in between. The CDR3 is 13 residues long. Germline CDR1 is KGHSH and CDR2 is LQKENI. The CDR3 region has the DNA TGTGCCAGCTCACCACCGTCGATCCCCGAGCAGTACTTC. As protein: CASSPPSIPEQYF.

The V call is TRBV6-2 or TRBV6-3, the J call TRBJ2-7, with TRBD1 matching over 7 bases. V was pared by 7 bases and J by 3 bases, with 9 bases of the junction left unmatched. Germline CDR1 MNHEY, CDR2 SVGEGT. The CDR3 is 14 residues long. CDR3 DNA: TGTGCCAGCAACCCGAGGGGGCGATTCTACGAGCAGTACTTC. Encoded protein: CASNPRGRFYEQYF.

A remark on this clonotype: A much more abundant neighbour one base away suggests this may be a read error. The genes are TRBV4-1 and TRBJ2-2; no clear D gene. The CDR3 spans 17 residues. V gave up 8 bases and J gave up 1 base, with 20 bases separating them. Germline CDR1 MGHRA, CDR2 YSYEKL. The CDR3: CASGPLKGQRNTGELFF. In nucleotides, the CDR3 is TGCGCCAGCGGTCCGTTAAAGGGCCAACGGAACACCGGGGAGCTGTTTTTT.

A word on this clonotype: A much larger clone is a single base away; this may be a read error. V gene TRBV7-9 combines with J gene TRBJ2-7, with 8 bases lining up with TRBD2. Germline CDR1 and CDR2: SEHNR and FQNEAQ (reference sequence). The CDR3 is 12 amino acids. With 5 bases clipped from V and 9 bases from J, the junction kept 6 bases outside the gene matches. CDR3 in amino acids: CASSRTSFGQYF. In nucleotides, the CDR3 is TGTGCCAGCAGCAGGACTAGCTTCGGGCAGTACTTC.

This clonotype showed up many times. The genes are TRBV7-9 and TRBJ1-1; TRBD1 matches at 9 bases. Per germline, CDR1 SEHNR and CDR2 FQNEAQ (reference sequence). The CDR3 spans 14 residues. V lost 4 bases and J lost 4; bases outside the gene matches: 4. CDR3 residues: CASSWTGDFTEAFF. The DNA of the CDR3 is TGTGCCAGCAGCTGGACAGGGGATTTCACTGAAGCTTTCTTT.

This clonotype has a count of ten or more. The V call is TRBV28, the J call TRBJ1-3; no clear D gene. The germline V gene has CDR1 MDHEN and CDR2 SYDVKM. CDR3 length: 12 amino acids. V was shortened by 2 bases and J by 3 bases, with 2 bases between the two germline ends. CDR3 residues: CASSLLGNTIYF. DNA for the CDR3: TGTGCCAGCAGTTTACTTGGAAACACCATATATTTT.

This clonotype showed up many times. This rearrangement joins TRBV7-9 to TRBJ1-5; tentative D call: TRBD1 (5 bases). CDR1 is SEHNR, CDR2 FQNEAQ, per germline (reference sequence). V lost 6 bases and J lost 13, with 16 bases in between. This CDR3 is 12 amino acids long. The CDR3 region has the DNA TGTGCCAGCAGTACCGAACCGGGACTACAGCATTTT. It codes for CASSTEPGLQHF.

The rearrangement links TRBV5-4 to TRBJ2-1, with TRBD2 identical over 13 bases. V trimming: 2 bases; J trimming: 5 bases; junction bases outside the gene matches: 1. This CDR3 spans 15 amino acids. In germline, CDR1 is SGHNT, CDR2 YYREEE (reference sequence). In DNA form, the CDR3 reads TGTGCCAGCAGCTTTACTAGCGGGGGGGACAATGAGCAGTTCTTC. Translating it yields CASSFTSGGDNEQFF.

This clonotype showed up just once. Its ends do not fully match the called genes, so a read error is possible. The chain carries TRBV5-4 and TRBJ2-5; tentatively, D is TRBD2 (7 bases). Per germline, CDR1 SGHNT and CDR2 YYREEE (reference sequence). This CDR3 spans 15 amino acids. The CDR3 sequence is CASSQGVGGQETRYF. The CDR3 DNA follows: TGTGCCAGCAGCCAGGGTGTCGGGGGGCAAGAGACCCGGTACTTC.

At least ten counts were recorded for this clonotype. As DNA, the CDR3 is TGCGCCAGCAGCCAAGATATCCTAGCGGGAGGGGAACAGTACTTC. Translating it yields CASSQDILAGGEQYF. This rearrangement joins TRBV4-3 to TRBJ2-4; 12 bases line up with TRBD2. V was pared by 0 bases and J by 13 bases, with 7 bases of the junction left unmatched. CDR3 length: 15 amino acids. Germline CDR1 reads LGHNA; CDR2 reads YSLEER.

This clonotype is a singleton in its sample. This may arise from a read error, as a much more abundant clone is one base away. The rearrangement joins TRBV12-3 or TRBV12-4 to TRBJ1-3, with a weak D call TRBD1 (5 bases). The CDR3 contains 15 residues. CDR3 region: CASGLGLNSGNTIYF. CDR3 DNA sequence: TGTGCCAGCGGTTTGGGACTTAACTCTGGAAACACCATATATTTT.

This clonotype was found many times. The chain combines TRBV24-1 with TRBJ2-4, with unresolved D. Trimming cost V 9 bases and J 0 bases, with 11 bases left between them. Germline-derived CDR1 and CDR2 are KGHDR and SFDVKD. The CDR3 has 14 residues. In nucleotides, the CDR3 is TGTGCCACCCAAGGAACTTCAGCCAAAAACATTCAGTACTTC. Amino acid sequence: CATQGTSAKNIQYF.